This TCR beta chain was observed in a study of blood T cells in healthy people across ages. Study information: Template switching captured about one barcoded beta molecule per two T cells.

Isolation per sample recovered at least 7 million PBMCs. With 0 bases removed from V and 7 bases from J, the gap between germline ends came to 9 bases. Germline V gives CDR1 MNHNY, CDR2 SVGAGI (reference sequence). The CDR3 is 14 residues long. A second 7 to 11 cycle PCR used barcoded and J-beta primers. Using its own MiXCR run on the 5' RACE reads, TCRdb lists one record per CDR3 protein. The sample contains fewer than 600,000 distinct CDR3 sequences, around 27% of which appear only once. These data were also filed under a second study, of T cells of mothers and their children. That source reports: The people who donated were a few healthy Caucasian mothers and their six children. RNA was extracted, and all of it went into cDNA synthesis at about 1.4 ug per 15 ul.

V is TRBV6-6 and J is TRBJ1-4; weak D call: TRBD1 (5 bases). The sequence derives from a boy aged 2 to 10 in good health. The sequencing sample was made of blood. The CDR3 DNA sequence: TGTGCCAGCAGTTACTCGACAGACACTGAAAAACTGTTTTTT. Its protein product is CASSYSTDTEKLFF.